Shown below are 8 T cell receptor beta chains from a single sample sequenced in a study of OX40 agonist ivuxolimab in advanced cancers. Assay: immunoSEQ multiplex PCR; the TCRdb copy retains only in-frame clones and omits some. The sample includes tens of thousands of clones, around 86% seen only once; the top ten take approximately 0.3%. The specimen was CD4+ or CD8+ T cells sorted from blood, collected in a trial of the OX40 agonist ivuxolimab. The receptors here all came from an adult with an advanced solid tumor such as melanoma, head and neck, liver or kidney cancer.

The V and J genes are TRBV7-2 and TRBJ2-1; 7 bases align to TRBD1. Germline V gives CDR1 SGHTA, CDR2 FQGNSA. With V trimmed by 4 bases and J by 9 bases, 9 bases remained unmatched. The CDR3 totals 14 residues. CDR3 DNA sequence: TGTGCCAGCAGCTCGACGAACAGGGGAAGTGAGCAGTTCTTC. Translating it yields CASSSTNRGSEQFF. Looking up the rest from reference TRBV7-2 and TRBJ2-1 gives the full variable domain: GAGVSQSPSNKVTEKGKDVELRCDPISGHTALYWYRQSLGQGLEFLIYFQGNSAPDKSGLPSDRFSAERTGGSVSTLTIQRTQQEDSAVYLCASSSTNRGSEQFFGPGTRLTVL.

V gene TRBV5-1 combines with J gene TRBJ2-3; TRBD2 agrees at 12 bases. V trimming: 4 bases; J trimming: 3 bases; junction bases outside the gene matches: 12. Germline CDR1 and CDR2: SGHRS and YFSETQ. The CDR3 length is 18 residues. The chain's CDR3 is CASSPRLAGGMGTDTQYF. The CDR3 DNA is TGCGCCAGCAGCCCCCGGCTAGCGGGAGGGATGGGGACAGATACGCAGTATTTT.

The chain couples TRBV30 to TRBJ2-5; no clear D gene. The CDR3 spans 12 residues. The germline gives CDR1 GTSNPN, CDR2 SVGIG (reference sequence). V lost 2 bases and J 3 bases, leaving 7 bases between the germline ends. This CDR3 is CAWSYWEETQYF. CDR3 DNA sequence: TGTGCCTGGAGTTATTGGGAAGAGACCCAGTACTTC.

The J gene is TRBJ2-1, the V gene TRBV6-5; tentatively, D is TRBD2 (6 bases). Per germline, CDR1 MNHEY and CDR2 SVGAGI. The CDR3 length is 16 residues. Trimming took 2 bases from V and 4 from J, leaving 15 bases between them. CDR3 sequence (DNA): TGTGCCAGCAGTTACCAAGGCCTAGCGAGGTACAATGAGCAGTTCTTC. It codes for CASSYQGLARYNEQFF.

V gene TRBV11-3 combines with J gene TRBJ2-3; D remains unclear. CDR3 size: 12 residues. Germline CDR1 and CDR2: SGHNT and YENEEA. V was pared by 5 bases and J by 5 bases, with 8 bases between. CDR3 in amino acids: CASSDGLDTQYF. Here the CDR3 DNA reads TGTGCCAGCAGCGATGGGTTAGATACGCAGTATTTT.

The V gene is TRBV7-2, the J gene TRBJ1-3; D ambiguous. In germline, CDR1 is SGHTA, CDR2 FQGNSA. The CDR3 runs 14 residues. V gave up 3 bases and J gave up 0 bases, with 6 bases separating them. The CDR3 region has the DNA TGTGCCAGCAGCTTCGGTAGCTCTGGAAACACCATATATTTT. It translates to CASSFGSSGNTIYF.

This chain uses TRBV14 with TRBJ2-5, with D perhaps TRBD1 (6 bases). The CDR3 covers 17 residues. V lost 4 bases, J lost 5 bases, and 23 bases lay in between. The germline V gene encodes CDR1 SGHDN and CDR2 FVKESK. The CDR3 DNA is TGTGCCAGCAGCCCAGGGGAGAACCGCGGCGGTGGGGAGACCCAGTACTTC. Its protein is CASSPGENRGGGETQYF.

The genes are TRBV5-6 and TRBJ2-2, with D unclear. Germline V gene sequence: CDR1 SGHDT, CDR2 YYEEEE. The germline V and J ends were trimmed by 2 bases and 4 bases, with 9 bases remaining between them. The CDR3 covers 14 residues. The CDR3 DNA is TGTGCCAGCAGCTTTGAGAGTCGCACCGGGGAGCTGTTTTTT. Protein product: CASSFESRTGELFF.